This T cell receptor (beta chain) derives from a study of T cells after yellow fever vaccination. Overall study findings and caveats: Most primary-vaccination clones reappeared after the booster (approximately 95% CD4, approximately 88% CD8). Abundant bulk-population clonotypes could contaminate the FACS-sorted repertoires.

Germline CDR1 reads SEHNR; CDR2 reads FQNEAQ (reference sequence). The CDR3 sequence is 16 residues long. V lost 5 bases to trimming and J lost 1 base, with 15 bases between them. This clonotype was seen a few times. Its antigen is still unknown. MiXCR, applied by TCRdb to the 5' RACE reads, yields one record per CDR3 protein. This sample yields about 350,000 distinct CDR3 sequences, of which roughly 8.3% are seen a single time; approximately 16% belongs to the top ten. The sequenced sample was PBMCs, obtained roughly 47 days after the first yellow fever vaccination. This TCR derives from a man aged 18-30 years who received the YFV17D yellow fever vaccine. This chain connects TRBV7-9 to TRBJ2-4; D unclear. CDR3 DNA: TGTGCCAGCAGCCCCATTAGGGTATCTGCCAAAAACATTCAGTACTTC. It encodes CASSPIRVSAKNIQYF.